These T cell receptor beta chains were read from a single sample in a study of CD8 T cell repertoires and HIV-1 epitope variants. TCRdb keeps only in-frame clones here, not all; method: immunoSEQ multiplex PCR. The sample yields roughly 100,000 clones, almost 75% seen once. Sample: uncultured baseline CD8+ T cells from peripheral blood mononuclear cells (PBMCs). These receptor sequences come from a male donor with HIV. CDR3s include the opening cysteine and the closing phenylalanine or tryptophan. The D gene is left open where the match is weak. Size is omitted from some rows. Given values are once, few, many or a class for expanded clones.

few	TRBV10-2	NA	TRBJ2-3	CASTSDSTDTQYF	TGCGCCAGCACGTCGGACAGCACAGATACGCAGTATTTT
once	TRBV11-2	TRBD1	TRBJ2-1	CASSLDKTGAEQFF	TGTGCCAGCAGCTTAGATAAAACAGGGGCTGAGCAGTTCTTC
NA	TRBV7-9	NA	TRBJ1-5	CASSLTNFQPQHF	TGTGCCAGCAGCTTAACGAATTTTCAGCCCCAGCATTTT
NA	TRBV9	NA	TRBJ2-7	CASSVGGSGAYEQYF	TGTGCCAGCAGCGTCGGGGGATCGGGGGCTTACGAGCAGTACTTC
NA	TRBV10-3	NA	TRBJ2-1	CAISDGGAAYNEQFF	TGTGCCATCAGTGATGGAGGGGCGGCCTACAATGAGCAGTTCTTC
NA	TRBV19	NA	TRBJ1-1	CASSIGRNTEAFF	TGTGCCAGTAGTATAGGACGGAACACTGAAGCTTTCTTT
NA	TRBV6-5	NA	TRBJ2-7	CASSIGARPLHEQYF	TGTGCCAGCAGTATAGGGGCCCGCCCCTTACACGAGCAGTACTTC
once	TRBV13	TRBD2	TRBJ2-3	CASSFRTSGADTQYF	TGTGCCAGCAGCTTTCGGACTAGCGGTGCCGATACGCAGTATTTT
NA	TRBV30	NA	TRBJ1-1	CAWGGRTEAFF	TGTGCCTGGGGGGGGAGGACTGAAGCTTTCTTT
NA	TRBV27	TRBD1	TRBJ2-7	CASSLPTQRQGKVYEQYF	TGTGCCAGCAGTTTACCCACACAGCGACAGGGTAAGGTCTACGAGCAGTACTTC
NA	TRBV6-1	NA	TRBJ1-4	CASRAREKLFF	TGTGCCAGCAGGGCCCGGGAAAAACTGTTTTTT
NA	TRBV18	NA	TRBJ2-4	CASSPQRVSSRNIQYF	TGTGCCAGCTCACCGCAAAGGGTGTCGAGTAGAAACATTCAGTACTTC
NA	TRBV20-1	TRBD1	TRBJ1-2	CSASRRGGPSF	TGCAGTGCTAGTAGAAGAGGGGGCCCTAGCTTC
NA	TRBV5-4	TRBD1	TRBJ1-1	CASSLAGTGATEAFF	TGTGCCAGCAGCTTGGCCGGGACAGGCGCCACTGAAGCTTTCTTT
NA	TRBV7-9	NA	TRBJ2-5	CASSAGTQETQYF	TGTGCCAGCAGCGCCGGGACCCAAGAGACCCAGTACTTC
NA	TRBV7-6	TRBD1	TRBJ2-1	CASTATGQQYNEQFF	TGTGCCAGCACCGCGACGGGACAGCAGTACAATGAGCAGTTCTTC
NA	TRBV28	NA	TRBJ1-5	CASSLRGDSNQPQHF	TGTGCCAGCAGTTTACGGGGGGATAGCAATCAGCCCCAGCATTTT
many	TRBV27	NA	TRBJ1-2	CASSPQTGGHGYTF	TGTGCCAGCAGTCCCCAGACAGGCGGTCATGGCTACACCTTC
few	TRBV28	TRBD1	TRBJ1-2	CASRDLLGQGAYGYTF	TGTGCCAGCAGGGACCTCTTGGGACAGGGGGCCTATGGCTACACCTTC
few	TRBV19	NA	TRBJ2-3	CASSPSAVVGNTQYF	TGTGCCAGTAGTCCCTCAGCGGTCGTTGGAAATACGCAGTATTTT
NA	TRBV5-3	TRBD1	TRBJ2-5	CARSLQTGQVETQYF	TGTGCCAGAAGCTTGCAGACGGGACAGGTCGAGACCCAGTACTTC
few	TRBV18	NA	TRBJ1-4	CASSRENEKLFF	TGTGCCAGCTCACGGGAAAACGAAAAACTGTTTTTT
NA	TRBV6-5	TRBD2	TRBJ2-7	CASSLTSGSPQYF	TGTGCCAGCAGTCTCACTAGCGGGAGTCCCCAGTACTTC
NA	TRBV30	NA	TRBJ2-2	CAWIGRNRAGELFF	TGTGCCTGGATTGGACGCAACCGGGCCGGGGAGCTGTTTTTT
NA	TRBV10-3	NA	TRBJ1-2	CAITMQAGNYGYTF	TGTGCCATCACTATGCAGGCGGGGAACTATGGCTACACCTTC
NA	TRBV19	TRBD1	TRBJ1-2	CASSTRPGTGFRGGYTF	TGTGCCAGTAGTACCCGTCCCGGGACAGGGTTTCGGGGCGGCTACACCTTC
once	TRBV7-2	NA	TRBJ2-7	CASSSGQTNEQYF	TGTGCCAGCAGCTCAGGACAGACGAACGAGCAGTACTTC
NA	TRBV7-9	NA	TRBJ1-5	CASSPETQPQHF	TGTGCCAGCAGCCCGGAGACACAACCCCAGCATTTT
NA	TRBV28	NA	TRBJ1-1	CASSLSRGRNTEAFF	TGTGCCAGCAGTTTATCTAGGGGCCGGAACACTGAAGCTTTCTTT
few	TRBV5-1	TRBD2	TRBJ2-3	CASSLGLAGAGSDTQYF	TGCGCCAGCAGCCTCGGGCTAGCGGGGGCCGGGTCAGATACGCAGTATTTT
NA	TRBV2	NA	TRBJ2-5	CASSDPAAQYF	TGTGCCAGCAGTGACCCAGCGGCCCAGTACTTC
NA	TRBV7-9	TRBD1	TRBJ2-3	CASSSYHTGGTDTQYF	TGTGCCAGCAGCTCTTACCACACAGGGGGCACAGATACGCAGTATTTT
NA	TRBV4-3	TRBD1	TRBJ2-5	CASSSGTGGRETQYF	TGCGCCAGCAGTTCCGGGACAGGGGGCCGCGAGACCCAGTACTTC
once	TRBV5-6	NA	TRBJ2-3	CASSLVTVSTDTQYF	TGTGCCAGCAGCTTGGTGACGGTTAGCACAGATACGCAGTATTTT
NA	TRBV7-2	NA	TRBJ1-2	CATTTRVGYGYTF	TGTGCCACTACGACCCGGGTGGGCTATGGCTACACCTTC
NA	TRBV5-1	NA	TRBJ1-4	CASSLGSSTNEKLFF	TGCGCCAGCAGCCTCGGTTCATCAACTAATGAAAAACTGTTTTTT
once	TRBV7-9	NA	TRBJ2-1	CASSLVPPYNEQFF	TGTGCCAGCAGCTTGGTTCCCCCCTACAATGAGCAGTTCTTC
NA	TRBV6-5	TRBD2	TRBJ2-1	CASSRGLDYEQFF	TGTGCCAGCAGTCGTGGACTAGACTATGAGCAGTTCTTC
NA	TRBV29-1	TRBD2	TRBJ2-2	CSVEVAGTGELFF	TGCAGCGTTGAAGTAGCGGGAACCGGGGAGCTGTTTTTT
NA	TRBV2	NA	TRBJ2-7	CASSRTVYEQYF	TGTGCCAGCAGTAGGACAGTCTACGAGCAGTACTTC
NA	TRBV4-3	TRBD1	TRBJ1-2	CASSQEGGLTPYGYTF	TGCGCCAGCAGCCAAGAAGGGGGCCTGACCCCCTATGGCTACACCTTC
few	TRBV10-1	NA	TRBJ1-2	CASTRKTYGYTF	TGCGCCAGCACGCGAAAGACCTATGGCTACACCTTC
NA	TRBV5-4	NA	TRBJ1-4	CASSGDMSGEKLFF	TGTGCCAGCAGCGGGGACATGAGTGGTGAAAAACTGTTTTTT
NA	TRBV4-1	TRBD1	TRBJ1-5	CASSQEVDRANQPQHF	TGCGCCAGCAGCCAAGAAGTCGACAGGGCCAATCAGCCCCAGCATTTT
NA	TRBV30	TRBD1	TRBJ1-2	CAWSGGTGGTEYGYTF	TGTGCCTGGAGTGGAGGGACAGGGGGGACTGAGTATGGCTACACCTTC
few	TRBV7-2	NA	TRBJ1-4	CASSWGRRGEKLFF	TGTGCCAGCAGCTGGGGGCGTCGGGGTGAAAAACTGTTTTTT
NA	TRBV5-1	NA	TRBJ1-1	CASSLDRTLVNTEAFF	TGCGCCAGCAGCTTGGACAGGACTTTGGTGAACACTGAAGCTTTCTTT
NA	TRBV10-3	TRBD2	TRBJ2-1	CAISRGLAVYNEQFF	TGTGCCATCAGCCGCGGACTAGCGGTATACAATGAGCAGTTCTTC
once	TRBV28	TRBD1	TRBJ1-5	CASSADRAGQPQHF	TGTGCCAGCAGTGCGGACAGGGCAGGCCAGCCCCAGCATTTT